This T cell receptor (beta chain) was identified during a study of T cells in Graves' hyperthyroidism and ophthalmopathy. Study conclusions and caveats: A 13 V-J signature model discriminated ophthalmopathy versus stable hyperthyroidism. The model predicted ophthalmopathy a median around 6.5 months before onset.

With duration under 3 months, ophthalmopathy was active: Clinical Activity Score at least 3, NOSPECS at least 4. Diagnosing involved the use of clinical symptoms, serum thyroxine and TRAb, thyroid ultrasound and orbital computed tomography. The CDR3 regions of TCR beta were amplified from RNA transcripts. The TCR CDR3 was amplified in a first-round RT-PCR using the HTBI primer set. A single record per CDR3 protein comes from TCRdb applying MiXCR to the multiplex PCR reads. Among about 640,000 distinct CDR3 sequences listed, more than 20% were seen once. V was pared by 0 bases and J by 3 bases, with 0 bases of the junction left unmatched. The germline V gene encodes CDR1 SGHTA and CDR2 FQGTGA. This CDR3 is built from 15 residues. This clonotype has just a few counts. The antigen is unknown.

The specimen sequenced was blood. The chain employs TRBV7-3 and TRBJ2-5; 11 bases agree with TRBD2. The receptor was isolated from a man aged 25 to 45 with Graves' ophthalmopathy. The CDR3 here is CASSLTGLAEETQYF. DNA of the CDR3: TGTGCCAGCAGCTTAACGGGACTAGCGGAAGAGACCCAGTACTTC.